Below are 28 T cell receptor beta chains sequenced from a single sample in a study of T cells in tuberculosis. Time point specified: new active TB diagnosis, blood taken before or within 7 days of starting treatment. Method: immunoSEQ multiplex PCR; TCRdb's copy keeps in-frame clones and lacks some. The sample holds 40,000 or so clones, approximately 93% seen once. The sequences come from PBMCs, collected at tuberculosis diagnosis. The source of these receptors is an adult with tuberculosis.

The rearrangement uses TRBV18 and TRBJ2-3; D gene ambiguous. Looked up from germline, CDR1 is KGHSH and CDR2 is LQKENI. The CDR3 is 16 residues long. Trimming took 6 bases from V and 0 from J, leaving 16 bases between them. This CDR3 is CASSPVRVGSTDTQYF. In nucleotides, the CDR3 is TGTGCCAGCTCCCCGGTCCGGGTCGGCAGCACAGATACGCAGTATTTT.

The V and J genes are TRBV12-5 and TRBJ1-2; TRBD1 aligns across 9 bases. Germline V lookup: CDR1 LGHNT, CDR2 FRNRAP. V gave up 2 bases and J gave up 7 bases; unmatched junction bases: 14. This CDR3 comprises 17 residues. CDR3 amino acids: CASGLPREGTGYIGYTF. The CDR3 coding sequence is TGTGCTAGTGGTTTGCCTCGAGAAGGGACAGGGTATATTGGCTACACCTTC.

The chain recombines TRBV18 with TRBJ1-4, with D uncertain. The CDR3 runs to 13 residues. The V gene lost 2 bases and the J gene lost 5 bases, with 6 bases spanning the gap. Germline CDR1 and CDR2: KGHSH and LQKENI. This chain's CDR3 is CASSPTRNEKLFF. In DNA form, the CDR3 reads TGTGCCAGCTCACCAACGAGAAATGAAAAACTGTTTTTT.

The chain joins TRBV11-3 to TRBJ2-7; 7 nucleotides match TRBD1. The CDR3 has 16 amino acids. Germline CDR1 reads SGHNT; CDR2 reads YENEEA. The V gene end was trimmed by 4 bases and the J gene end by 1 base; junction bases not matched to a gene: 10. Written as DNA, the CDR3 is TGTGCCAGCAGCTCGGCGACCGGGACAGCGTCCTACGAGCAGTACTTC. It is translated as CASSSATGTASYEQYF.

The chain couples TRBV12-5 to TRBJ1-4, with 7 nucleotides matching TRBD1. Germline V gives CDR1 LGHNT, CDR2 FRNRAP. The CDR3 contains 15 residues. The junction had 8 bases not matched to a gene; V was cut back by 5 bases and J by 5 bases. CDR3 sequence: CASGAPGQINEKLFF. CDR3 nucleotide sequence: TGTGCTAGTGGTGCCCCGGGACAGATAAATGAAAAACTGTTTTTT.

This clone was counted a single time. Written as DNA, the CDR3 is TGTGCCTGGGGTTCGGGGACAGGGCTGAACACTGAAGCTTTCTTT. This codes for CAWGSGTGLNTEAFF. The chain has TRBV30 and TRBJ1-1, with 9 bases identical to TRBD1. The CDR3 has 15 residues. Per germline, CDR1 GTSNPN and CDR2 SVGIG (reference sequence). The V gene end was trimmed by 5 bases and the J gene end by 0 bases; junction bases not matched to a gene: 7.

The rearrangement uses TRBV7-2 and TRBJ1-5; a possible D gene is TRBD1 (5 bases). Deletions cut 5 bases from V and 6 bases from J, with 14 bases between. CDR1 is SGHTA, CDR2 FQGNSA, per germline. The CDR3 has 14 residues. The CDR3 loop is CASSPRTGGQPQHF. The CDR3, as DNA: TGTGCCAGCAGCCCTAGGACGGGGGGTCAGCCCCAGCATTTT. Supplemented by reference TRBV7-2 and TRBJ1-5, the full variable domain reads GAGVSQSPSNKVTEKGKDVELRCDPISGHTALYWYRQSLGQGLEFLIYFQGNSAPDKSGLPSDRFSAERTGGSVSTLTIQRTQQEDSAVYLCASSPRTGGQPQHFGDGTRLSIL.

V gene TRBV27 combines with J gene TRBJ1-5; 10 bases fit TRBD1. V dropped 2 bases and J dropped 1; count of bases not matched to a gene: 5. Germline V gene lookup returns CDR1 MNHEY and CDR2 SMNVEV (reference sequence). This CDR3 is 17 amino acids long. The CDR3 sequence is CASSLGRQGASNQPQHF. In nucleotides, the CDR3 is TGTGCCAGCAGTTTAGGTCGACAGGGGGCCAGCAATCAGCCCCAGCATTTT.

CDR3 protein: CASSQAGSGANVLTF. DNA for the CDR3: TGTGCCAGCAGCCAAGCCGGCTCTGGGGCCAACGTCCTGACTTTC. This sequence joins TRBV4-2 and TRBJ2-6, with no clear D. The CDR3 is 15 residues long. Germline-derived CDR1 and CDR2 are LGHNA and YNFKEQ. V was trimmed by 1 base and J by 0 bases, leaving 4 bases between them.

This clone was detected only once. The chain employs TRBV10-3 and TRBJ2-5; D may be TRBD1 (5 bases). The CDR3 extends over 12 amino acids. Trimming removed 6 bases from V and 1 base from J, with 6 bases in between. Germline V lookup: CDR1 ENHRY, CDR2 SYGVKD. The CDR3 DNA sequence: TGTGCCATCAGGACAGCCCAAGAGACCCAGTACTTC. It encodes CAIRTAQETQYF.

This clone was counted between two and nine times. V gene TRBV29-1 combines with J gene TRBJ2-7; 8 bases are a match to TRBD2. This CDR3 region has 13 residues. CDR1 and CDR2 from the germline V gene are SQVTM and ANQGSEA. The V segment lost 6 bases and the J segment 2 bases; nucleotides outside the gene matches: 6. The CDR3 DNA is TGCAGCGTCGGACCGGGACTAGCCTACGAGCAGTACTTC. Translation gives CSVGPGLAYEQYF.

The V and J genes are TRBV10-3 and TRBJ1-2; D is unresolved. Trimming took off 4 bases at V and 3 bases at J, with 12 bases between the two ends. Germline-derived CDR1 and CDR2 are ENHRY and SYGVKD. The CDR3 totals 14 residues. The CDR3 sequence is CAISGSTRDYGYTF. For the CDR3, the DNA is TGTGCCATCAGTGGCTCCACGCGGGACTATGGCTACACCTTC.

J is TRBJ2-3 and V is TRBV2; 10 bases align to TRBD1. This CDR3 has 16 residues. The V gene's germline CDR1 is SNHLY and CDR2 FYNNEI. V trimming: 6 bases; J trimming: 2 bases; junction bases outside the gene matches: 8. CDR3 DNA: TGTGCCAGCAGGGGGACCGGGACAGGGGACACAGATACGCAGTATTTT. Encoded protein: CASRGTGTGDTDTQYF.

The V and J genes are TRBV7-3 and TRBJ2-3, with D possibly matching TRBD2 (5 bases). V was pared by 1 base and J by 1 base, with 24 bases between. CDR3 length equals 20 residues. Germline V gene sequence: CDR1 SGHTA, CDR2 FQGTGA. CDR3 DNA sequence: TGTGCCAGCAGCTTAAATTCCCCCTTTGTTGCGGTGCGGGGCACAGATACGCAGTATTTT. It yields the protein CASSLNSPFVAVRGTDTQYF.

The chain links TRBV4-2 to TRBJ1-2, with TRBD1 matching over 10 bases. Trimming took 0 bases from V and 1 from J; bases not matched to a gene: 8. This CDR3 is built from 18 residues. Germline V gives CDR1 LGHNA, CDR2 YNFKEQ. CDR3 DNA sequence: TGTGCCAGCAGCCAAGAAGAGATGACAGGGGGCTTTAACTATGGCTACACCTTC. The encoded protein is CASSQEEMTGGFNYGYTF.

The CDR3 DNA reads TGCGCCAGCAGCTTGATTCCGGGGAACACTGAAGCTTTCTTT. This codes for CASSLIPGNTEAFF. The chain employs TRBV5-1 and TRBJ1-1; the D is unclear. CDR1 is SGHRS and CDR2 is YFSETQ in the germline V gene. Trimming stripped 1 base from V and 1 base from J, with 8 bases between. This CDR3 has 14 residues.

V gene TRBV25-1 combines with J gene TRBJ1-5; possibly TRBD1 for D (5 bases). V was shortened by 7 bases and J by 2 bases, with 12 bases between the two germline ends. CDR3 length: 14 amino acids. CDR1 and CDR2 from the germline V gene are MGHDK and SYGVNS. The chain's CDR3 is CASTPPGGNQPQHF. In DNA form, the CDR3 reads TGTGCCAGCACCCCACCGGGGGGCAATCAGCCCCAGCATTTT.

DNA for the CDR3: TGTGCCAGCAGTGGAACGGGACAGGGGGTAAGGGAGACCCAGTACTTC. Its protein product is CASSGTGQGVRETQYF. This chain joins TRBV28 and TRBJ2-5, with 11 positions matching TRBD1. The CDR3 covers 16 residues. Germline V gene data show CDR1 as MDHEN and CDR2 as SYDVKM. After removal of 5 bases from V and 5 bases from J, the junction contained 10 bases not matched to a gene.

The V call is TRBV6-1, the J call TRBJ1-1; no reliable D call. This CDR3 comprises 14 residues. V was clipped by 4 bases and J by 2 bases, with 11 bases between them. The germline V gene has CDR1 MNHNS and CDR2 SASEGT. CDR3 residues: CASSGERANTEAFF. The CDR3 DNA follows: TGTGCCAGCAGTGGGGAGCGAGCAAACACTGAAGCTTTCTTT.

This clone was detected once. The chain is built from TRBV18 and TRBJ2-7, with 9 bases matching TRBD1. The CDR3 covers 17 residues. Looked up from germline, CDR1 is KGHSH and CDR2 is LQKENI. V lost 3 bases, J lost 2 bases, and 11 bases stayed unmatched. The CDR3 bases are TGTGCCAGCTCACCGTTAACCGGGACAGGGACCACCTACGAGCAGTACTTC. Protein sequence: CASSPLTGTGTTYEQYF.

The chain links TRBV6-5 to TRBJ1-1; 7 nucleotides align to TRBD1. The CDR3 has 16 residues. The trim removed 1 base at V and 6 bases at J, leaving 11 bases unmatched. CDR1 MNHEY and CDR2 SVGAGI come from the germline V gene. CDR3 DNA: TGTGCCAGCAGTTACTTAGGGGGCATCTTAACGGCTGAAGCTTTCTTT. This translates into CASSYLGGILTAEAFF.

The CDR3 sequence: CATSSRQGLYEQYF. The CDR3 DNA follows: TGTGCCACCAGCAGTAGACAGGGTCTCTACGAGCAGTACTTC. This chain uses TRBV15 with TRBJ2-7; 7 bases match TRBD1. Germline CDR1 LNHNV, CDR2 YYDKDF (reference sequence). The CDR3 is 14 residues long. V shed 3 bases, J shed 3 bases, and the junction held 5 bases outside the gene matches.

V usage is TRBV4-3 and J usage is TRBJ1-1; 7 positions agree with TRBD1. The trim removed 2 bases at V and 3 bases at J, leaving 6 bases unmatched. Germline CDR1 LGHNA, CDR2 YSLEER. This CDR3 spans 15 amino acids. The CDR3 reads CASSQLGTAYTEAFF. As DNA, the CDR3 is TGCGCCAGCAGCCAACTTGGGACAGCCTACACTGAAGCTTTCTTT.

This clone was found a few times. The V and J genes are TRBV20-1 and TRBJ1-6; D unresolved. Germline V lookup: CDR1 DFQATT, CDR2 SNEGSKA (reference sequence). CDR3 length: 11 amino acids. Trimming stripped 5 bases from V and 10 bases from J, with 9 bases between. Here the CDR3 reads CSASSESPLHF. CDR3 DNA: TGCAGTGCTTCAAGTGAGTCACCCCTCCACTTT.

The chain joins TRBV1 to TRBJ1-4. TRBV1 is designated a pseudogene. CDR3 length equals 15 residues. The CDR3 sequence is CTSSQDHQGGEKLFF. As DNA, the CDR3 is TGCACCAGCAGCCAAGATCACCAGGGAGGGGAAAAACTGTTTTTT.

The chain combines TRBV6-4 with TRBJ2-2, with 7 bases lining up with TRBD1. The ends lost 6 bases at V and 6 bases at J; junction bases unmatched: 7. The CDR3 runs 14 residues. Germline-derived CDR1 and CDR2 are MRHNA and SNTAGT. The CDR3 nucleotides read TGTGCCAGCAGCATTGAACAGGGGTCCGGGGAGCTGTTTTTT. It translates to CASSIEQGSGELFF.

The genes are TRBV27 and TRBJ2-7, with TRBD1 identical over 9 bases. The CDR3 is 15 residues long. Germline loops: CDR1 MNHEY, CDR2 SMNVEV (reference sequence). The junction had 13 bases not matched to a gene; V was cut back by 7 bases and J by 6 bases. The CDR3 DNA is TGTGCCAGCACAAGTCAACAGGGGGCGCGTCGCGAGCAGTACTTC. Its protein is CASTSQQGARREQYF.

The chain combines TRBV5-5 with TRBJ2-7, with 8 bases fitting TRBD1. Trimming cost V 4 bases and J 9 bases; bases outside gene matches: 15. The germline gives CDR1 SGHKS, CDR2 YYEKEE (reference sequence). The CDR3 sequence is 15 residues long. The CDR3 spells CASSQQGDPYDGQYF. The CDR3 region has the DNA TGTGCCAGCAGCCAACAGGGGGACCCCTACGACGGGCAGTACTTC. The full variable domain, completed using reference TRBV5-5 and TRBJ2-7, is DAGVTQSPTHLIKTRGQQVTLRCSPISGHKSVSWYQQVLGQGPQFIFQYYEKEERGRGNFPDRFSARQFPNYSSELNVNALLLGDSALYLCASSQQGDPYDGQYFGPGTRLTVT.